The 17 T cell receptor beta chains reported below all come from one sample, sequenced in a study of cytomegalovirus exposure and HLA in healthy donors. PCR used 60 Vbeta primers and 13 Jbeta primers. Only in-frame clones appear in the TCRdb table, and some are missing; sequencing was by immunoSEQ multiplex PCR. Here the sample spans approximately 220,000 clones, less than 85% being singletons. Sequencing input: PBMCs. These receptors all come from a man aged 18 to 29 in good health and CMV-seronegative.

This clone showed up just once. The V and J genes are TRBV7-3 and TRBJ2-7; 10 bases map to TRBD2. Germline CDR1 reads SGHTA; CDR2 reads FQGTGA. CDR3 length: 14 residues. The J segment lost 5 bases and the V segment lost 2 bases, leaving 3 bases of the junction unmatched. Here the CDR3 reads CASSLGLAGDEQYF. The CDR3 bases are TGTGCCAGCAGCTTAGGGCTAGCGGGGGACGAGCAGTACTTC.

The V gene is TRBV6-6, the J gene TRBJ1-3; maybe TRBD1 (6 bases). The germline V gene has CDR1 MNHNY and CDR2 SVGAGI (reference sequence). The CDR3 has 15 amino acids. V lost 7 bases and J lost 4, with 17 bases in between. CDR3: CASNEPGAEGNTIYF. CDR3 nucleotide sequence: TGTGCCAGCAACGAACCAGGGGCTGAAGGAAACACCATATATTTT.

Only a few counts were recorded for this clone. This rearrangement joins TRBV14 to TRBJ2-7, with D tentatively TRBD1 (7 bases). V lost 2 bases and J 6 bases, leaving 11 bases between the germline ends. There are 13 residues in the CDR3. Germline-derived CDR1 and CDR2 are SGHDN and FVKESK. CDR3: CASSQRRGREQYF. The CDR3, as DNA: TGTGCCAGCAGCCAAAGGAGGGGGCGCGAGCAGTACTTC.

The gene calls are TRBV19 and TRBJ1-1; D is undetermined. The CDR3 loop spans 11 amino acids. The V and J ends lost 6 bases and 8 bases respectively, with 10 bases between them. Per germline, CDR1 LNHDA and CDR2 SQIVND (reference sequence). CDR3 sequence reads: CASSLLQEAFF. The CDR3 nucleotides are TGTGCCAGTAGCCTTCTCCAGGAAGCTTTCTTT.

In its sample, this clone was seen a few times. The gene calls are TRBV5-6 and TRBJ1-2; 9 nucleotides line up with TRBD1. The CDR3 consists of 18 residues. V dropped 3 bases and J dropped 1; count of bases not matched to a gene: 13. Germline V gene lookup returns CDR1 SGHDT and CDR2 YYEEEE. CDR3 sequence: CASSSPQGALGNNYGYTF. The CDR3 coding sequence is TGTGCCAGCAGCTCCCCACAGGGGGCCCTGGGGAATAACTATGGCTACACCTTC.

The chain uses TRBV5-1 and TRBJ2-5; TRBD1 agrees at 12 bases. The J call may be incorrect, as the DNA end agrees better with TRBJ2-7. Germline V CDR1 and CDR2: SGHRS, YFSETQ. The CDR3 extends over 14 amino acids. The CDR3 region is CASSAGQGADEQYF. The CDR3 DNA is TGCGCCAGCAGCGCGGGACAGGGGGCCGACGAGCAGTACTTC.

The V gene is TRBV7-8, the J gene TRBJ1-5; D gene unclear. There are 14 residues in the CDR3. Trimming stripped 4 bases from V and 6 bases from J, with 13 bases between. Germline assignment: CDR1 SGHVS and CDR2 FQNEAQ. CDR3 loop: CASSSTNWGQPQHF. The CDR3, as DNA: TGTGCCAGCAGCTCGACTAATTGGGGTCAGCCCCAGCATTTT.

J is TRBJ2-2 and V is TRBV2, with 10 bases identical to TRBD2. In germline, CDR1 is SNHLY, CDR2 FYNNEI. The V gene end was trimmed by 10 bases and the J gene end by 0 bases; junction bases not matched to a gene: 11. The CDR3 spans 17 residues. The CDR3 loop reads CAKGGGTSEPNTGELFF. For the CDR3, the DNA is TGTGCCAAGGGGGGTGGGACTAGCGAACCGAACACCGGGGAGCTGTTTTTT.

This sequence joins TRBV4-1 and TRBJ1-3; 7 nucleotides align to TRBD1. J gave up 4 bases and V 5 bases, and 20 bases lay outside the gene matches. CDR3 length: 19 residues. CDR1 is MGHRA and CDR2 is YSYEKL in the germline V gene. CDR3 bases: TGCGCCAGCAGCATCGGGGGACCCAAAGGACAGGTGAAAGGAAACACCATATATTTT. This sequence encodes CASSIGGPKGQVKGNTIYF.

This clone came up once. The chain combines TRBV4-1 with TRBJ1-1; 8 bases map to TRBD1. Losses at the gene ends were 1 base for V and 0 bases for J; bases not matched to a gene: 7. The CDR3 has 17 amino acids. Germline CDR1 and CDR2: MGHRA and YSYEKL. The CDR3 loop reads CASSQGLDRVMNTEAFF. DNA of the CDR3: TGCGCCAGCAGCCAAGGTCTGGACAGGGTTATGAACACTGAAGCTTTCTTT.

V gene TRBV6-5 combines with J gene TRBJ2-1, with D maybe TRBD1 (6 bases). V was pared by 2 bases and J by 4 bases, with 15 bases between. This CDR3 spans 16 amino acids. The germline V gene encodes CDR1 MNHEY and CDR2 SVGAGI. CDR3 sequence reads: CASSYAALDSYNEQFF. DNA of the CDR3: TGTGCCAGCAGTTACGCAGCCTTGGACAGTTACAATGAGCAGTTCTTC.

V gene TRBV19 combines with J gene TRBJ1-6, with 8 bases aligning to TRBD1. The trim removed 7 bases at V and 7 bases at J, leaving 12 bases unmatched. Germline V gives CDR1 LNHDA, CDR2 SQIVND (reference sequence). CDR3 length: 16 residues. Here the CDR3 reads CASTTDRGTGNSPLHF. As DNA, the CDR3 is TGTGCCAGTACGACAGACAGGGGAACAGGGAATTCACCCCTCCACTTT.

V usage is TRBV7-9 and J usage is TRBJ1-2; 7 bases agree with TRBD1. Germline loops: CDR1 SEHNR, CDR2 FQNEAQ (reference sequence). V lost 1 base to trimming and J lost 7 bases; unmatched junction nucleotides: 9. CDR3 length equals 15 residues. The CDR3 spells CASSLVFDRDGGYTF. CDR3 DNA sequence: TGTGCCAGCAGCTTAGTTTTTGACAGGGATGGTGGCTACACCTTC.

The J gene is TRBJ2-3, the V gene TRBV6-5; 9 nucleotides align to TRBD1. This CDR3 has 16 amino acids. Unmatched junction bases numbered 5, after V lost 0 bases and J lost 4 bases. Germline CDR1 and CDR2: MNHEY and SVGAGI. The CDR3 sequence is CASSYSGQGLPDTQYF. CDR3 bases: TGTGCCAGCAGTTACTCGGGACAGGGCCTTCCAGATACGCAGTATTTT.

This clone was observed a few times. The gene calls are TRBV7-6 and TRBJ1-2; D is undetermined. Germline V gene lookup returns CDR1 SGHVS and CDR2 FNYEAQ. The V end lost 1 base, the J end lost 7 bases, and 19 bases lay between the germline ends. CDR3 size: 16 residues. CDR3 protein: CASSLGATVETSGYTF. The CDR3 DNA sequence: TGTGCCAGCAGCTTAGGGGCCACGGTCGAAACGAGTGGCTACACCTTC.

To note about this clone: A single base separates this from a much larger clone, so it may be a read error. The CDR3, as DNA: TGTGCCAGCAGCCTCGGGGGCTCTGGAAACACCATATATTTT. Its protein is CASSLGGSGNTIYF. The chain links TRBV7-2 to TRBJ1-3; possible D gene TRBD1, 5 bases. V lost 5 bases and J 0 bases, leaving 8 bases between the germline ends. Germline V gene sequence: CDR1 SGHTA, CDR2 FQGNSA. This CDR3 is built from 14 residues.

This clone was seen only a few times. This chain uses TRBV6-5 with TRBJ2-5, with 14 nucleotides matching TRBD2. CDR1 is MNHEY, CDR2 SVGAGI, per germline. CDR3 length: 15 residues. The V and J ends lost 8 bases and 5 bases, in that order; junction bases with no gene match: 7. The CDR3 DNA follows: TGTGCCAGCGGGCGACTAGCGGGAGGGTTGGAGACCCAGTACTTC. Translation gives CASGRLAGGLETQYF.